A single sample is the source of the 4 T cell receptor beta chains below, sequenced in a study of shared clonotypes between healthy human individuals. Using immunoSEQ multiplex PCR, the repertoire was profiled, and TCRdb retains in-frame clones only, with some absent. The data show nearly 500,000 clones, 76% seen once. Source material: PBMCs. The source is a woman aged 40 to 55 in good health. Some clones in this sample may be carry-over from other donors' samples.

This chain connects TRBV27 to TRBJ2-3; 8 bases agree with TRBD2. Germline V gives CDR1 MNHEY, CDR2 SMNVEV (reference sequence). After removal of 4 bases from V and 1 base from J, the junction contained 7 bases not matched to a gene. The CDR3 contains 16 residues. The CDR3 loop is CASSSILAARTDTQYF. The DNA of the CDR3 is TGTGCCAGCAGTTCGATACTAGCGGCCCGCACAGATACGCAGTATTTT.

In this sample, this clone turned up a few times. The chain carries TRBV7-8 and TRBJ1-1; D gene unclear. Germline V gives CDR1 SGHVS, CDR2 FQNEAQ. V lost 1 base and J 4 bases, leaving 10 bases between the germline ends. The CDR3 is made up of 14 amino acids. The chain's CDR3 is CASSLESHSTEAFF. The CDR3 nucleotides are TGTGCCAGCAGCTTAGAGTCACACTCCACTGAAGCTTTCTTT. Filled out from reference TRBV7-8 and TRBJ1-1, the complete variable domain reads GAGVSQSPRYKVAKRGQDVALRCDPISGHVSLFWYQQALGQGPEFLTYFQNEAQLDKSGLPSDRFFAERPEGSVSTLKIQRTQQEDSAVYLCASSLESHSTEAFFGQGTRLTVV.

This clone appeared once. At one end, the junction sequence differs from germline, possibly due to a read error. This chain uses TRBV30 with TRBJ2-7, with a possible D match to TRBD1 (5 bases). Germline V gives CDR1 GTSNPN, CDR2 SVGIG (reference sequence). The CDR3 is 14 amino acids. This CDR3 reads CAWGVGAGHYEQYF. The CDR3 nucleotides read TGTGCCTGGGGTGTAGGGGCAGGCCACTACGAGCAGTACTTC.

The chain employs TRBV7-6 and TRBJ2-7; 10 positions match TRBD2. The CDR3 length is 17 residues. The germline V gene has CDR1 SGHVS and CDR2 FNYEAQ. V shed 1 base, J shed 2 bases, and the junction held 8 bases outside the gene matches. The CDR3 sequence: CASSLDLAGEGPYEQYF. CDR3 sequence (DNA): TGTGCCAGCAGCTTAGATCTAGCGGGAGAGGGTCCCTACGAGCAGTACTTC.